Shown below are 7 T cell receptor beta chains from a single sample sequenced in a study of OX40 agonist ivuxolimab in advanced cancers. Assay: immunoSEQ multiplex PCR; the TCRdb copy retains only in-frame clones and omits some. The sample has roughly 25,000 clones, over 75% seen once. The sample was CD4+ or CD8+ T cells sorted from blood, taken in a trial of the OX40 agonist ivuxolimab. The receptors were gathered from an adult with an advanced solid tumor such as melanoma, head and neck, liver or kidney cancer.

V is TRBV5-6 and J is TRBJ1-1; D gene ambiguous. Between the trimmed V and J ends, which lost 3 bases and 0 bases, there was a span of 18 bases. Germline CDR1 and CDR2: SGHDT and YYEEEE. The CDR3 consists of 17 residues. CDR3 sequence reads: CASSWTWGGTVNTEAFF. Written as DNA, the CDR3 is TGTGCCAGCAGCTGGACCTGGGGTGGAACGGTGAACACTGAAGCTTTCTTT.

The CDR3 loop is CASSLLSTTFVARDGYTF. CDR3 nucleotide sequence: TGTGCCAGCAGTTTATTATCTACGACCTTCGTGGCCCGTGATGGCTACACCTTC. The chain joins TRBV28 to TRBJ1-2, with unresolved D. V was trimmed by 1 base and J by 6 bases, leaving 24 bases between them. The CDR3 totals 18 residues. Looked up from germline, CDR1 is MDHEN and CDR2 is SYDVKM.

The V call is TRBV13, the J call TRBJ2-2; 13 bases align to TRBD2. Germline CDR1 and CDR2: PRHDT and FYEKMQ (reference sequence). V dropped 2 bases and J dropped 3; count of bases not matched to a gene: 3. CDR3 length: 17 residues. CDR3 sequence (DNA): TGTGCCAGCAGCTTAAGGACTAGCGGGAGCGACACCGGGGAGCTGTTTTTT. Residues: CASSLRTSGSDTGELFF.

This clone was recorded once. The CDR3 loop reads CASSFRGQTYNEQFF. In DNA form, the CDR3 reads TGTGCCAGCAGCTTCCGGGGCCAGACCTACAATGAGCAGTTCTTC. This chain joins TRBV9 and TRBJ2-1; D could derive from TRBD1 or TRBD2 (5 bases each). V was shortened by 4 bases and J by 2 bases, with 13 bases between the two germline ends. CDR3 length equals 15 residues. Germline V gene lookup returns CDR1 SGDLS and CDR2 YYNGEE.

Turning to this clone: The germline gene is not matched at one end of the junction; a read error may be the cause. The chain carries TRBV11-2 and TRBJ2-1; TRBD2 matches at 9 bases. The CDR3 has 15 residues. The V gene's germline CDR1 is SGHAT and CDR2 FQNNGV. The CDR3 nucleotides are TGTGCCAGCAGTTTAGCGGGAGTGTCCTACAATGAGCAGTTCTTC. Translation gives CASSLAGVSYNEQFF.

This chain connects TRBV27 to TRBJ2-1; 8 bases agree with TRBD2. There are 13 residues in the CDR3. J lost 9 bases, V lost 6 bases, and 7 bases had no gene match. The germline V gene encodes CDR1 MNHEY and CDR2 SMNVEV (reference sequence). CDR3 nucleotide sequence: TGTGCCAGCAGCGGGGGGGTTTCCGGTGAGCAGTTCTTC. Its translation is CASSGGVSGEQFF.

This sequence joins TRBV5-5 and TRBJ2-5; D gene unclear. The ends were cut back, 3 bases at V and 5 bases at J, with 8 bases in the middle. CDR3 length equals 12 residues. Germline V gene data show CDR1 as SGHKS and CDR2 as YYEKEE (reference sequence). The CDR3 loop reads CASSWELETQYF. The CDR3 nucleotides read TGTGCCAGCAGCTGGGAATTGGAGACCCAGTACTTC.